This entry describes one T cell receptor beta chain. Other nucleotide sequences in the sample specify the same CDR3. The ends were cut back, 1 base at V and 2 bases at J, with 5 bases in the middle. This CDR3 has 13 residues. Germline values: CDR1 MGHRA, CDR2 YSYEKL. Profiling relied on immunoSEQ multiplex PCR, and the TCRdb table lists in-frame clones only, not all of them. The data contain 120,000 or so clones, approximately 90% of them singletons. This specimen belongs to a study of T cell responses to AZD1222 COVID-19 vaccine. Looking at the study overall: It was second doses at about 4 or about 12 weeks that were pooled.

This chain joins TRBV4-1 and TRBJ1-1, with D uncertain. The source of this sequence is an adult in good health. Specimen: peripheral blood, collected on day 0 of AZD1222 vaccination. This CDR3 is CASSQVDNTEAFF. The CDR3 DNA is TGCGCCAGCAGCCAAGTGGACAACACTGAAGCTTTCTTT.